These 3 T cell receptor beta chains were sequenced from one sample in a study of blood T cell repertoires in COVID-19. Repertoires were generated with immunoSEQ multiplex PCR, while TCRdb's copy carries only in-frame clones and drops some. The sample lists a few hundred thousand clones, about nine tenths seen once, with about 8.9% in the top ten. Sequencing input: PBMCs or T cells enriched from blood (not recorded which). Receptors were obtained from a woman in her late teens or twenties who had recovered from COVID-19.

The rearrangement joins TRBV7-9 to TRBJ2-7; the match to TRBD2 covers 7 bases. Germline V gene lookup returns CDR1 SEHNR and CDR2 FQNEAQ (reference sequence). Trimming removed 6 bases from V and 7 bases from J; junction bases left unmatched: 9. This CDR3 region has 13 residues. CDR3 sequence reads: CASSYEGLPEQYF. The CDR3 bases are TGTGCCAGCAGTTATGAGGGACTACCAGAGCAGTACTTC.

This clone was counted a few times. This chain connects TRBV5-1 to TRBJ2-1; maybe TRBD2 (7 bases). CDR1 and CDR2 (germline): SGHRS, YFSETQ. There are 15 residues in the CDR3. V lost 2 bases, J lost 6 bases, and 15 bases lay in between. The CDR3 is CASSFGGRIFNEQFF. The CDR3 coding sequence is TGCGCCAGCAGCTTCGGGGGGCGAATTTTCAATGAGCAGTTCTTC.

The rearrangement joins TRBV7-9 to TRBJ1-2; D is ambiguous. V gave up 8 bases and J gave up 4 bases, with 14 bases separating them. Germline lookup yields CDR1 SEHNR and CDR2 FQNEAQ (reference sequence). CDR3 length equals 13 residues. The CDR3 DNA reads as TGTGCCAGCGGCTACGAATACACCTATGGCTACACCTTC. It translates to CASGYEYTYGYTF.